This T cell receptor beta chain was captured in a study of neurological immune-mediated disorders. Trimming at V came to 4 bases and at J to 1 base, leaving 4 bases not matched to a gene. The CDR3 extends over 15 amino acids. The unsorted libraries were made from 2 million PBMCs kept at -80 C. This clonotype has a count of ten or more. No antigen is known for it. General study results and limits: Patients with HTLV-1-associated myelopathy had the highest level of TCR clonal expansion, whereas patients with multiple sclerosis had the lowest level, falling beneath the level found in healthy controls.

Synthesis of cDNA was accomplished via 5'RACE employing 10-nucleotide random UMIs. MiXCR, run by TCRdb on the 5' RACE reads, gives a single entry per CDR3 protein. The sample holds around 40,000 distinct CDR3 sequences, more than 9.5% seen once. The sequence was collected from a female donor in good health. Material for sequencing was PBMCs. The chain joins TRBV12-3 or TRBV12-4 to TRBJ1-5; 7 positions match TRBD1. The CDR3 DNA follows: TGTGCCAGCAGTTCACAGGGGAAAAGCAATCAGCCCCAGCATTTT. Protein sequence: CASSSQGKSNQPQHF.